This record concerns one T cell receptor beta chain sequence. The antigen remains unidentified. Time point described: newly diagnosed GD, antithyroid drugs for less than 3 months. Preparation of the TCR library used RNA extracted from PBMCs. With 6 bases clipped from V and 5 bases from J, the junction kept 8 bases outside the gene matches. The CDR3 is 15 amino acids. The germline CDR1 and CDR2 sequences are MDHEN and SYDVKM. The data stem from a study of regulatory T cells in long-lasting Graves disease. The study, taken as a whole, reports: Exclusively peripheral blood, rather than thyroid tissue, was studied.

Arm-PCR with iRepertoire HTBI primers amplified the CDR3 regions for these TCR beta libraries. TCRdb re-called the multiplex PCR reads with MiXCR, one entry per CDR3 protein. The data hold 680,000 or so distinct CDR3 sequences, with 15% to 20% observed a single time. These data were also reused for a study on T cells in Graves' hyperthyroidism and ophthalmopathy. That investigation notes: First-round RT-PCR targeting the TCR CDR3 was performed with the HTBI primer set. With a median lead of approximately 6 months before onset, the model predicted ophthalmopathy.

The sequenced sample was peripheral blood mononuclear cells (PBMCs), obtained at new diagnosis, from a patient treated with antithyroid drugs. The rearrangement joins TRBV28 to TRBJ2-2; 8 nucleotides match TRBD1. This TCR came from a woman in her thirties with Graves disease. The CDR3 region has the DNA TGTGCCAGCAGAGACGACAGGGGAGAGACCGGGGAGCTGTTTTTT. Protein sequence: CASRDDRGETGELFF.